This record concerns one T cell receptor beta chain sequence. Authors' data handling: Amplification of reference gene primers provided the estimated nucleated cell counts. Profiled with immunoSEQ multiplex PCR; TCRdb holds only in-frame clones, not every one. The V and J calls and clone size come from that table; D and trimming were worked out from the DNA. Of approximately 100,000 clones listed, roughly 80% are singletons. This sample is drawn from a study of blood T cell repertoires in COVID-19. Study information: Italy, Spain and the United States were the sources of the convalescent and acute COVID-19 samples. T cells, B-cell-depleted T cells, or PBMCs provided the cDNA or gDNA that served as material.

V was cut by 6 bases and J by 1 base, with 13 bases left in between. This CDR3 has 14 residues. In germline, CDR1 is SGHKS, CDR2 YYEKEE (reference sequence). The source material was peripheral blood. The chain employs TRBV5-5 and TRBJ1-1; D gene uncertain. The TCR comes from a man aged 55 to 70 with acute or convalescent COVID-19. The CDR3 region is CASISGNANTEAFF. The CDR3 DNA reads as TGTGCCAGCATCTCTGGCAACGCGAACACTGAAGCTTTCTTT.